Following are 30 T cell receptor beta chains from one sample sequenced in a study of sequential checkpoint blockade in melanoma. Profiled with immunoSEQ multiplex PCR; TCRdb holds only in-frame clones, not every one. The sample gives about 4,900 clones, about a third of which show up once; 6.6% is in the top ten. Specified treatment: randomized to nivolumab then ipilimumab (arm A) or the reverse (arm B). The input for sequencing was tumor tissue (inferred from file names), taken from a patient given nivolumab and ipilimumab in sequence. The receptors originated from a human donor with melanoma.

V gene TRBV11-3 combines with J gene TRBJ1-5; weak D call: TRBD1 (5 bases). Germline-derived CDR1 and CDR2 are SGHNT and YENEEA. V was pared by 2 bases and J by 2 bases, with 13 bases between. The CDR3 runs 16 residues. The CDR3: CASSLTPGSGNQPQHF. The CDR3, as DNA: TGTGCCAGCAGCTTAACTCCAGGGAGTGGCAATCAGCCCCAGCATTTT.

A single count supports this clone. V and J are TRBV19 and TRBJ1-3; perhaps TRBD1 as D (5 bases). Germline assignment: CDR1 LNHDA and CDR2 SQIVND (reference sequence). The CDR3 covers 14 residues. Deletions cut 4 bases from V and 0 bases from J, with 7 bases between. CDR3 in DNA: TGTGCCAGTAGTACGACAGTCTCTGGAAACACCATATATTTT. This translates into CASSTTVSGNTIYF.

This clone is medium-sized in the sample. This chain links TRBV11-3 with TRBJ2-2; D is uncertain. The CDR3 consists of 14 residues. Trimming took off 5 bases at V and 5 bases at J, with 12 bases between the two ends. Germline CDR1 SGHNT, CDR2 YENEEA. The chain's CDR3 is CASSLLIGTGELFF. DNA of the CDR3: TGTGCCAGCAGCCTCCTCATCGGGACCGGGGAGCTGTTTTTT.

V gene TRBV5-1 combines with J gene TRBJ1-1; 8 bases match TRBD1. Germline trimming cut 4 bases from V and 4 bases from J; bases unmatched to any gene: 6. CDR1 and CDR2 from the germline V gene are SGHRS and YFSETQ. CDR3 length equals 14 residues. The CDR3 DNA is TGCGCCAGCAGCCCAGGGGGCGATTTCACTGAAGCTTTCTTT. Translation gives CASSPGGDFTEAFF.

As DNA, the CDR3 is TGCGCCAGCAGCTTGAAGGGGCAGGGGGCGTCTGAAGCTTTCTTT. Its translation: CASSLKGQGASEAFF. J is TRBJ1-1 and V is TRBV5-1, with TRBD1 identical over 8 bases. Germline CDR1 reads SGHRS; CDR2 reads YFSETQ. The V and J ends lost 1 base and 6 bases, in that order; junction bases with no gene match: 8. The CDR3 extends over 15 amino acids. Full variable domain (remainder filled in from reference TRBV5-1 and TRBJ1-1): KAGVTQTPRYLIKTRGQQVTLSCSPISGHRSVSWYQQTPGQGLQFLFEYFSETQRNKGNFPGRFSGRQFSNSRSEMNVSTLELGDSALYLCASSLKGQGASEAFFGQGTRLTVV.

A few counts support this clone. The chain uses TRBV6-8 and TRBJ2-5, with D perhaps matching TRBD1 (7 bases). Germline-derived CDR1 and CDR2 are MNHGY and SAAAGT. This CDR3 is built from 12 residues. Trimming removed 11 bases at V and 4 bases at J, with 14 bases between. Here the CDR3 reads CAVEQGGETQYF. The CDR3 nucleotides read TGTGCCGTCGAGCAGGGGGGAGAGACCCAGTACTTC.

The chain links TRBV18 to TRBJ2-6; D unresolved. The CDR3 consists of 15 residues. Per germline, CDR1 KGHSH and CDR2 LQKENI. V lost 4 bases and J lost 3, with 10 bases in between. In nucleotides, the CDR3 is TGTGCCAGCTCACTAGACACTCGTGGGGCCAACGTCCTGACTTTC. Amino acid sequence: CASSLDTRGANVLTF.

This clone was seen a few times. The J gene is TRBJ2-3, the V gene TRBV6-8, with 9 nucleotides matching TRBD2. Trimming at V came to 7 bases and at J to 2 bases, leaving 4 bases not matched to a gene. CDR3 size: 14 residues. CDR1 and CDR2 from the germline V gene are MNHGY and SAAAGT. The chain's CDR3 is CASNPGLATDTQYF. CDR3 sequence (DNA): TGTGCCAGCAATCCGGGACTAGCCACAGATACGCAGTATTTT.

A few counts support this clone. The chain's CDR3 is CASSRGDTQYF. The CDR3 nucleotides are TGTGCCAGCTCGCGGGGGGATACGCAGTATTTT. This chain connects TRBV6-7 to TRBJ2-3, with 7 bases lining up with TRBD2. TRBV6-7 is recorded as an ORF, its role being uncertain. Trimming cost V 8 bases and J 6 bases; bases outside gene matches: 2. CDR3 length: 11 amino acids.

In this sample, this clone turned up a few times. The chain uses TRBV11-3 and TRBJ2-6, with a tentative D call TRBD1 (6 bases). The germline CDR1 and CDR2 sequences are SGHNT and YENEEA. The CDR3 runs 16 residues. The ends were cut back, 7 bases at V and 0 bases at J, with 13 bases in the middle. CDR3 bases: TGTGCCAGCACCCCAGGGGCCTTCTCTGGGGCCAACGTCCTGACTTTC. Its translation: CASTPGAFSGANVLTF.

The chain carries TRBV1 and TRBJ2-2; the table's D call, TRBD2, has no DNA check behind it. TRBV1 is a pseudogene. There are 18 residues in the CDR3. The CDR3 loop reads CTSSQVACYRENTGELFF. CDR3 DNA sequence: TGCACCAGCAGCCAAGTGGCCTGCTACCGGGAGAACACCGGGGAGCTGTTTTTT.

This clone showed up just a few times. The genes are TRBV11-3 and TRBJ1-1; D is uncertain. This CDR3 has 16 amino acids. The ends were cut back, 5 bases at V and 0 bases at J, with 16 bases in the middle. Per the germline V gene, CDR1 is SGHNT and CDR2 is YENEEA. CDR3 bases: TGTGCCAGCAGCGAAATCGAGGGCAGTTTGAACACTGAAGCTTTCTTT. Translating it yields CASSEIEGSLNTEAFF.

This clone occurred once. The chain employs TRBV29-1 and TRBJ2-3, with 14 bases fitting TRBD2. Germline-derived CDR1 and CDR2 are SQVTM and ANQGSEA. The CDR3 length is 14 residues. With V trimmed by 4 bases and J by 5 bases, 2 bases remained unmatched. In DNA form, the CDR3 reads TGCAGCGTTGGGGGACTAGCGGGAGTAGATACGCAGTATTTT. Translation gives CSVGGLAGVDTQYF.

This sequence joins TRBV6-7 and TRBJ1-2, with no clear D. TRBV6-7 counts as an open reading frame of uncertain function. V lost 5 bases, J lost 2 bases, and 18 bases lay in between. The CDR3 extends over 16 amino acids. CDR3 protein: CASSEIGFGENYGYTF. CDR3 DNA sequence: TGTGCCAGCAGTGAAATTGGTTTTGGGGAGAACTATGGCTACACCTTC.

This sequence joins TRBV6-8 and TRBJ2-2, with 12 nucleotides matching TRBD2. Trimming at V came to 6 bases and at J to 3 bases, leaving 8 bases not matched to a gene. CDR1 MNHGY and CDR2 SAAAGT come from the germline V gene. The CDR3 is 17 residues long. The CDR3: CASRVTSGSTDTGELFF. The CDR3, as DNA: TGTGCCAGCAGGGTGACTAGCGGGAGTACGGACACCGGGGAGCTGTTTTTT.

The V call is TRBV29-1, the J call TRBJ1-5; D is uncertain. The V end was cut by 4 bases, the J end by 4 bases, with 14 bases between. From germline, CDR1 is SQVTM and CDR2 ANQGSEA. CDR3 length: 14 residues. CDR3 coding DNA: TGCAGCGTTGCGGTGGCAGACCCGAATCAGCCCCAGCATTTT. Translating it yields CSVAVADPNQPQHF.

This chain uses TRBV19 with TRBJ1-1; TRBD1 agrees at 7 bases. The V segment lost 6 bases and the J segment 2 bases; nucleotides outside the gene matches: 12. Germline lookup yields CDR1 LNHDA and CDR2 SQIVND (reference sequence). CDR3 length: 16 amino acids. CDR3 coding DNA: TGTGCCAGTAGAACGAGGACAGGCCAACCTAACACTGAAGCTTTCTTT. It yields the protein CASRTRTGQPNTEAFF.

The chain is built from TRBV25-1 and TRBJ2-5; no clear D. This CDR3 contains 13 residues. CDR1 is MGHDK and CDR2 is SYGVNS in the germline V gene. V gave up 4 bases and J gave up 7 bases, with 13 bases separating them. CDR3 sequence (DNA): TGTGCCAGCAGTGTTGGTAGCTTAGGGACCCAGTACTTC. Residues: CASSVGSLGTQYF.

This chain links TRBV5-1 with TRBJ2-5, with 9 bases fitting TRBD1. Germline V gene sequence: CDR1 SGHRS, CDR2 YFSETQ. The junction had 8 bases not matched to a gene; V was cut back by 4 bases and J by 7 bases. This CDR3 region has 14 residues. CDR3: CASSQRQGEGTQYF. DNA of the CDR3: TGCGCCAGCAGCCAACGACAGGGGGAGGGGACCCAGTACTTC.

In this sample, this clone turned up a few times. The chain employs TRBV6-7 and TRBJ2-1, with 7 positions matching TRBD2. TRBV6-7 is labeled an ORF, and its function is uncertain. The CDR3 spans 13 residues. Trimming at V came to 6 bases and at J to 10 bases, leaving 9 bases not matched to a gene. Written as DNA, the CDR3 is TGTGCCAGCAGCCAAACCCCTAGCGGCGAGCAGTTCTTC. Its translation: CASSQTPSGEQFF.

This clone is large within its sample. The chain carries TRBV28 and TRBJ1-1; the D is unclear. The CDR3 is made up of 12 amino acids. Per germline, CDR1 MDHEN and CDR2 SYDVKM. Between the trimmed V and J ends, which lost 2 bases and 1 base, there was a span of 2 bases. Here the CDR3 reads CASSLPNTEAFF. CDR3 nucleotide sequence: TGTGCCAGCAGTTTACCGAACACTGAAGCTTTCTTT.

The V and J genes are TRBV10-2 and TRBJ1-4, with TRBD1 identical over 10 bases. The CDR3 is 17 amino acids. V lost 5 bases to trimming and J lost 11 bases; unmatched junction nucleotides: 17. Germline V lookup: CDR1 WSHSY, CDR2 SAAADI. CDR3 bases: TGCGCCAGCAGTTACTCATACATAGGACAGGGGGTTAGGAAACTGTTTTTT. Its protein product is CASSYSYIGQGVRKLFF.

This chain uses TRBV19 with TRBJ2-1; TRBD2 matches 8 bases. The CDR3 is 16 amino acids. Germline CDR1 is LNHDA and CDR2 is SQIVND (reference sequence). With V trimmed by 6 bases and J by 8 bases, 15 bases remained unmatched. CDR3 region: CASRTRGGRGRYEQFF. As DNA, the CDR3 is TGTGCCAGTAGGACACGGGGGGGACGCGGTCGTTATGAGCAGTTCTTC.

The gene calls are TRBV30 and TRBJ1-3; 8 positions agree with TRBD1. J lost 4 bases, V lost 4 bases, and 6 bases had no gene match. Germline CDR1 is GTSNPN and CDR2 is SVGIG (reference sequence). The CDR3 extends over 14 amino acids. The CDR3 loop reads CAWTPGQGGNTIYF. DNA of the CDR3: TGTGCCTGGACACCAGGACAGGGAGGAAACACCATATATTTT.

The gene calls are TRBV19 and TRBJ2-1, with 9 bases that match TRBD2. The CDR3 is 15 amino acids. From germline, CDR1 is LNHDA and CDR2 SQIVND (reference sequence). V shed 6 bases, J shed 7 bases, and the junction held 10 bases outside the gene matches. The CDR3 nucleotides read TGTGCCAGTAGCAACGGGACTAGCCGGCAAAATGAGCAGTTCTTC. Its translation is CASSNGTSRQNEQFF.

In this sample, this clone turned up a few times. The J gene is TRBJ2-7, the V gene TRBV23-1; a weak D match, TRBD2 (5 bases). TRBV23-1 falls under the ORF class, with uncertain function. The CDR3 spans 15 residues. V was shortened by 6 bases and J by 6 bases, with 21 bases between the two germline ends. DNA of the CDR3: TGCGCCAGCAGCCAAGATCCTTGGGGTGAGGGCGAGCAGTACTTC. Protein sequence: CASSQDPWGEGEQYF.

The chain links TRBV6-1 to TRBJ1-2; tentative D call: TRBD1 (5 bases). V was clipped by 1 base and J by 9 bases, with 18 bases between them. The length of the CDR3 is 15 residues. Germline-derived CDR1 and CDR2 are MNHNS and SASEGT. The CDR3 DNA follows: TGTGCCAGCAGTGAAGGCCAGGGCCCTGTGGAAAGCTACACCTTC. Amino acids: CASSEGQGPVESYTF.

The V gene is TRBV30, the J gene TRBJ1-5; unclear D gene. With 0 bases removed from V and 8 bases from J, the gap between germline ends came to 11 bases. Germline CDR1 is GTSNPN and CDR2 is SVGIG (reference sequence). CDR3 size: 13 residues. CDR3 sequence reads: CAWSVGPYKPQHF. In DNA form, the CDR3 reads TGTGCCTGGAGTGTGGGCCCCTATAAGCCCCAGCATTTT.

This clone has a handful of counts. V gene TRBV11-3 combines with J gene TRBJ2-1; D unresolved. The CDR3 is 14 residues long. Germline lookup yields CDR1 SGHNT and CDR2 YENEEA. The ends were cut back, 5 bases at V and 3 bases at J, with 11 bases in the middle. For the CDR3, the DNA is TGTGCCAGCAGCAGGCTCGACCTCTACAATGAGCAGTTCTTC. Translating it yields CASSRLDLYNEQFF. The full variable domain, with the rest looked up from reference TRBV11-3 and TRBJ2-1, is EAGVVQSPRYKIIEKKQPVAFWCNPISGHNTLYWYLQNLGQGPELLIRYENEEAVDDSQLPKDRFSAERLKGVDSTLKIQPAELGDSAVYLCASSRLDLYNEQFFGPGTRLTVL.

This clone has just a few counts. The chain uses TRBV6-8 and TRBJ2-1, with 8 bases lining up with TRBD2. The CDR3 covers 16 residues. J lost 0 bases, V lost 6 bases, and 7 bases had no gene match. Germline assignment: CDR1 MNHGY and CDR2 SAAAGT. This chain's CDR3 is CASRPVAGSSYNEQFF. In DNA, the CDR3 is TGTGCCAGCAGACCAGTAGCGGGGAGCTCCTACAATGAGCAGTTCTTC.